These 5 T cell receptor beta chains originate from one sample sequenced in a study of blood T cell repertoires in COVID-19. Generated by immunoSEQ multiplex PCR, the TCRdb table keeps only in-frame clones and is missing some. The sample includes some 170,000 clones, approximately 88% seen only once; the top ten take about a tenth. What was sequenced was peripheral blood. The receptor source for this set is a woman of 80 years or more with active or convalescent COVID-19.

The rearrangement links TRBV18 to TRBJ1-2; D is perhaps TRBD1 (5 bases). Trimming removed 3 bases at V and 7 bases at J, with 15 bases between. Looked up from germline, CDR1 is KGHSH and CDR2 is LQKENI. The CDR3 runs 14 residues. The DNA of the CDR3 is TGTGCCAGCTCACCGGACCAGGGAGGAGGTGGCTACACCTTC. Protein product: CASSPDQGGGGYTF.

The genes are TRBV5-8 and TRBJ2-7; 9 bases match TRBD1. Unmatched junction bases numbered 4, after V lost 4 bases and J lost 2 bases. The CDR3 sequence is 14 residues long. CDR1 is SGHTS and CDR2 is YDEGEE in the germline V gene. CDR3 in amino acids: CASSHRTGAYEQYF. CDR3 nucleotide sequence: TGTGCCAGCAGCCACCGGACAGGGGCCTACGAGCAGTACTTC.

The genes are TRBV6-2 or TRBV6-3 and TRBJ2-7; maybe TRBD2 (6 bases). Germline-derived CDR1 and CDR2 are MNHEY and SVGEGT. Deletions cut 0 bases from V and 10 bases from J, with 10 bases between. This CDR3 spans 12 amino acids. The CDR3 DNA is TGTGCCAGCAGTTACTCTGGAGGGGATCAGTACTTC. Translation: CASSYSGGDQYF.

The J gene is TRBJ1-5, the V gene TRBV6-2 or TRBV6-3; no clear D. The CDR3 sequence is 14 residues long. Germline V lookup: CDR1 MNHEY, CDR2 SVGEGT. The ends were cut back, 2 bases at V and 1 base at J, with 6 bases in the middle. CDR3 in amino acids: CASSYGQSNQPQHF. The CDR3 region has the DNA TGTGCCAGCAGTTACGGTCAGAGCAATCAGCCCCAGCATTTT.

The rearrangement joins TRBV29-1 to TRBJ1-1, with D perhaps matching TRBD1 (5 bases). CDR1 and CDR2 from the germline V gene are SQVTM and ANQGSEA. The CDR3 has 13 residues. CDR3 loop: CTVTTLEGSEAFF. CDR3 coding DNA: TGCACCGTAACCACGCTGGAGGGGTCTGAAGCTTTCTTT.